Following are 19 T cell receptor beta chains from one sample sequenced in a study of shared clonotypes between healthy human individuals. Assay: immunoSEQ multiplex PCR; the TCRdb copy retains only in-frame clones and omits some. The sample records approximately 1,500,000 clones, approximately 98% being singletons. Sequencing was performed on naive CD4+ T cells sorted from blood. The subset here: CD45RA+ positively selected. All receptors come from a man younger than 45 in good health.

V gene TRBV29-1 combines with J gene TRBJ2-1; TRBD2 is a possible D gene (5 bases). The V end lost 7 bases, the J end lost 7 bases, and 20 bases lay between the germline ends. Germline V gene lookup returns CDR1 SQVTM and CDR2 ANQGSEA. This CDR3 is built from 14 residues. The CDR3 coding sequence is TGCAGCGCGACGGGGTTCCTAGGAGTGAATGAGCAGTTCTTC. It codes for CSATGFLGVNEQFF.

This rearrangement joins TRBV7-6 to TRBJ2-5; D gene ambiguous. This CDR3 has 13 amino acids. Trimming cost V 0 bases and J 5 bases, with 7 bases left between them. Germline lookup yields CDR1 SGHVS and CDR2 FNYEAQ. CDR3 amino acids: CASSLAVVETQYF. The CDR3 DNA sequence: TGTGCCAGCAGCTTAGCGGTGGTGGAGACCCAGTACTTC.

The gene calls are TRBV2 and TRBJ2-1; D gene uncertain. This CDR3 is built from 15 residues. V lost 6 bases, J lost 1 base, and 13 bases lay in between. Germline V gives CDR1 SNHLY, CDR2 FYNNEI. The CDR3 DNA is TGTGCCAGCAGCAGTGAGTCTAGGTCCTACAATGAGCAGTTCTTC. Translating it yields CASSSESRSYNEQFF.

The chain is built from TRBV6-4 and TRBJ2-5; D is ambiguous. Trimming stripped 4 bases from V and 4 bases from J, with 10 bases between. The germline CDR1 and CDR2 sequences are MRHNA and SNTAGT. This CDR3 is built from 13 residues. In nucleotides, the CDR3 is TGTGCCAGCAGTGCCTCGGGTAGAGAGACCCAGTACTTC. Amino acid sequence: CASSASGRETQYF.

This chain links TRBV19 with TRBJ2-3; 7 bases align to TRBD1. The CDR3 consists of 16 residues. J lost 4 bases, V lost 2 bases, and 9 bases had no gene match. Germline assignment: CDR1 LNHDA and CDR2 SQIVND (reference sequence). Here the CDR3 reads CASSILTGSGPDTQYF. In DNA form, the CDR3 reads TGTGCCAGTAGTATATTGACAGGGTCCGGCCCAGATACGCAGTATTTT.

V gene TRBV10-2 combines with J gene TRBJ2-3, with D unresolved. Looked up from germline, CDR1 is WSHSY and CDR2 is SAAADI. V gave up 5 bases and J gave up 4 bases, with 10 bases separating them. CDR3 length: 13 residues. The CDR3 region is CASSLANSDTQYF. CDR3 DNA sequence: TGCGCCAGCAGTCTCGCGAATTCAGATACGCAGTATTTT.

This clone was seen a single time. The chain uses TRBV6-1 and TRBJ2-7, with 8 nucleotides matching TRBD1. The CDR3 loop spans 17 amino acids. Germline V lookup: CDR1 MNHNS, CDR2 SASEGT. J lost 0 bases, V lost 4 bases, and 11 bases had no gene match. CDR3 amino acids: CASSVAGSGGASYEQYF. As DNA, the CDR3 is TGTGCCAGCAGTGTAGCAGGATCAGGGGGCGCCTCCTACGAGCAGTACTTC.

The rearrangement joins TRBV28 to TRBJ1-1; D may be TRBD1 (5 bases). With 3 bases removed from V and 1 base from J, the gap between germline ends came to 9 bases. The CDR3 totals 14 residues. Germline V CDR1 and CDR2: MDHEN, SYDVKM. The CDR3 here is CASSFMQGNTEAFF. DNA for the CDR3: TGTGCCAGCAGTTTCATGCAGGGGAACACTGAAGCTTTCTTT.

The chain is built from TRBV15 and TRBJ1-1, with 8 bases identical to TRBD1. The V and J ends lost 1 base and 3 bases, in that order; junction bases with no gene match: 4. Per the germline V gene, CDR1 is LNHNV and CDR2 is YYDKDF (reference sequence). CDR3 length: 15 residues. The CDR3 spells CATSRAGQGYTEAFF. The CDR3 coding sequence is TGTGCCACCAGCAGAGCCGGACAGGGCTACACTGAAGCTTTCTTT.

The chain uses TRBV29-1 and TRBJ2-2; 9 bases fit TRBD1. V was clipped by 5 bases and J by 5 bases; unmatched bases: 9. Germline V gene lookup returns CDR1 SQVTM and CDR2 ANQGSEA. This CDR3 region has 15 residues. This chain's CDR3 is CSVKTPGQGTGELFF. The DNA for the CDR3 is TGCAGCGTTAAAACCCCGGGACAGGGTACCGGGGAGCTGTTTTTT.

The genes are TRBV6-6 and TRBJ2-1, with 11 bases identical to TRBD2. The CDR3 covers 14 residues. CDR1 and CDR2 (germline): MNHNY, SVGAGI (reference sequence). V dropped 2 bases and J dropped 6; count of bases not matched to a gene: 0. In DNA form, the CDR3 reads TGTGCCAGCAGTTACGGGACTAGCGGCAATGAGCAGTTCTTC. It encodes CASSYGTSGNEQFF.

The table lists this clone with a count of one. This chain connects TRBV2 to TRBJ2-7; 10 bases line up with TRBD1. CDR1 SNHLY and CDR2 FYNNEI come from the germline V gene. This CDR3 is 16 amino acids long. The J segment lost 2 bases and the V segment lost 4 bases, leaving 8 bases of the junction unmatched. The CDR3 DNA is TGTGCCAGCAGTGGAGCCGGGACAGGGGTCGCCTACGAGCAGTACTTC. Protein sequence: CASSGAGTGVAYEQYF.

This clone was detected only once. As DNA, the CDR3 is TGTGCCAGCAGTTCTTGGAATAGCTATGGCTACACCTTC. Amino acids: CASSSWNSYGYTF. The chain is built from TRBV27 and TRBJ1-2; the D is unclear. CDR3 length: 13 residues. Germline values: CDR1 MNHEY, CDR2 SMNVEV (reference sequence). Trimming took off 4 bases at V and 4 bases at J, with 10 bases between the two ends.

V gene TRBV11-2 combines with J gene TRBJ2-7; D may be TRBD1 (6 bases). Trimming stripped 2 bases from V and 4 bases from J, with 15 bases between. The CDR3 has 15 amino acids. CDR1 and CDR2 from the germline V gene are SGHAT and FQNNGV. Here the CDR3 DNA reads TGTGCCAGCAGCTTACGGGTCCCAGGGGCGTACGAGCAGTACTTC. Protein product: CASSLRVPGAYEQYF.

About this clone itself: At one end, the junction sequence differs from germline, possibly due to a read error. The chain is built from TRBV7-9 and TRBJ1-2, with D possibly matching TRBD1 (5 bases). This CDR3 is built from 14 residues. Germline V gene sequence: CDR1 SEHNR, CDR2 FQNEAQ (reference sequence). The CDR3 bases are TGCGCCAGCAGCCAAGAGTGGGGGAGAGGAGGCTACACCTTC. Translation: CASSQEWGRGGYTF.

The rearrangement uses TRBV11-2 and TRBJ1-2; D might be TRBD1 (5 bases). This CDR3 region has 12 residues. Germline lookup yields CDR1 SGHAT and CDR2 FQNNGV. The V gene lost 4 bases and the J gene lost 7 bases, with 10 bases spanning the gap. CDR3 amino acids: CASSSGLRGYTF. DNA of the CDR3: TGTGCCAGCAGCTCAGGGTTGCGTGGCTACACCTTC.

The CDR3 sequence: CASGGLAGPKALEQYF. The DNA of the CDR3 is TGTGCCAGCGGTGGACTAGCGGGCCCGAAGGCTCTCGAGCAGTACTTC. The chain recombines TRBV13 with TRBJ2-7; 11 positions agree with TRBD2. The CDR3 has 16 amino acids. Germline assignment: CDR1 PRHDT and CDR2 FYEKMQ (reference sequence). The junction had 15 bases not matched to a gene; V was cut back by 8 bases and J by 6 bases.

Concerning this clone itself: One junction end disagrees with the germline gene, perhaps due to a read error. The chain uses TRBV2 and TRBJ1-4; no clear D. Germline loops: CDR1 SNHLY, CDR2 FYNNEI. The CDR3 sequence is 13 residues long. Here the CDR3 DNA reads TGTGCGAGCACGGTCCAGAACTATGAAAAACTGTTTTTT. Translating it yields CASTVQNYEKLFF.

This chain uses TRBV25-1 with TRBJ2-3, with unresolved D. CDR1 is MGHDK, CDR2 SYGVNS, per germline. The CDR3 runs to 16 residues. The ends were cut back, 3 bases at V and 0 bases at J, with 13 bases in the middle. The DNA of the CDR3 is TGTGCCAGCAGTGACCCCCACAGCGCTAGCACAGATACGCAGTATTTT. Amino acid sequence: CASSDPHSASTDTQYF.